These 17 T cell receptor beta chains were all obtained from the same sample, sequenced in a study of T cell repertoires in cytomegalovirus infection. TCRdb reprocessed the reads via MiXCR and lists one record per CDR3 protein. The sample has roughly 920,000 distinct CDR3 sequences; approximately 31% are singletons. No antigen is known for these receptors. The sequenced sample was cultured CD8+ T cells from PBMCs, obtained from culture after CMV antigen stimulation. Receptor source: a human donor in good health (CMV status not recorded). Some clones in this sample may be carry-over from other donors' samples.

This chain connects TRBV9 to TRBJ2-6, with TRBD1 identical over 7 bases. V shed 4 bases and J 1 base; nucleotides not matched to a gene: 11. The CDR3 has 18 residues. Germline V CDR1 and CDR2: SGDLS, YYNGEE. The CDR3: CASSHDRDRPSGANVLTF. The DNA of the CDR3 is TGTGCCAGCAGCCACGACCGGGACAGACCTTCTGGGGCCAACGTCCTGACTTTC.

This clonotype was recorded many times. This rearrangement joins TRBV7-2 to TRBJ1-2; D uncertain. Germline lookup yields CDR1 SGHTA and CDR2 FQGNSA. Trimming stripped 1 base from V and 5 bases from J, with 8 bases between. The length of the CDR3 is 13 residues. This CDR3 reads CASSLGLHYGYTF. The DNA of the CDR3 is TGTGCCAGCAGCTTAGGTCTCCATTATGGCTACACCTTC.

The V call is TRBV19, the J call TRBJ1-5; the D gene is possibly TRBD1 (6 bases). The CDR3 totals 14 residues. Germline lookup yields CDR1 LNHDA and CDR2 SQIVND (reference sequence). Trimming took off 6 bases at V and 5 bases at J, with 14 bases between the two ends. CDR3 nucleotides: TGTGCCAGTAGAGTTGACAGGTACGATCAGCCCCAGCATTTT. Translated, it gives CASRVDRYDQPQHF.

This clonotype was counted between two and nine times. The V gene is TRBV4-1, the J gene TRBJ1-5, with no clear D. Germline V gives CDR1 MGHRA, CDR2 YSYEKL. Trimming removed 0 bases from V and 5 bases from J, with 14 bases in between. This CDR3 has 16 amino acids. CDR3 DNA: TGCGCCAGCAGCCAAGACGGCAGCTCCCGTTATCAGCCCCAGCATTTT. Encoded protein: CASSQDGSSRYQPQHF.

V gene TRBV29-1 combines with J gene TRBJ2-1; D perhaps matches TRBD2 (6 bases). V lost 6 bases to trimming and J lost 13 bases, with 19 bases between them. The germline CDR1 and CDR2 sequences are SQVTM and ANQGSEA. The CDR3 has 12 residues. The CDR3 here is CSVREGRPDQFF. The CDR3 DNA sequence: TGCAGCGTCCGAGAGGGGAGGCCAGACCAGTTCTTC.

Turning to this clonotype: Compared with germline, one end of the junction differs, possibly owing to a read error. This chain uses TRBV12-3 or TRBV12-4 with TRBJ1-1, with no clear D. The CDR3 spans 11 residues. CDR3 loop: CASNLMGEAFF. The CDR3 nucleotides read TGTGCCAGCAATTTAATGGGTGAAGCTTTCTTT.

CDR3 residues: CASRRGLGTEAFF. The CDR3 nucleotides are TGTGCCAGTAGAAGGGGGCTGGGCACTGAAGCTTTCTTT. This chain links TRBV19 with TRBJ1-1; TRBD1 agrees at 7 bases. This CDR3 comprises 13 residues. Germline CDR1 LNHDA, CDR2 SQIVND (reference sequence). J gave up 4 bases and V 6 bases, and 5 bases lay outside the gene matches.

The chain joins TRBV27 to TRBJ2-3, with 7 bases lining up with TRBD2. Germline V gene sequence: CDR1 MNHEY, CDR2 SMNVEV (reference sequence). After removal of 5 bases from V and 4 bases from J, the junction contained 9 bases not matched to a gene. The CDR3 length is 15 residues. The chain's CDR3 is CASSLGLEEADTQYF. The CDR3 nucleotides are TGTGCCAGCAGTCTTGGACTAGAGGAAGCAGATACGCAGTATTTT.

The rearrangement uses TRBV19 and TRBJ2-1; D unclear. The V end lost 0 bases, the J end lost 4 bases, and 10 bases lay between the germline ends. This CDR3 is 15 amino acids long. The germline V gene has CDR1 LNHDA and CDR2 SQIVND (reference sequence). DNA for the CDR3: TGTGCCAGTAGTATAGACTGGAGCGCGTACAATGAGCAGTTCTTC. Amino acids: CASSIDWSAYNEQFF.

A few counts support this clonotype. The gene calls are TRBV12-3 or TRBV12-4 and TRBJ1-3, with D unresolved. Trimming pared 7 bases from V and 3 bases from J, leaving 19 bases between. This CDR3 spans 16 amino acids. CDR3 bases: TGTGCCAGCACAAGAGGTACGGGGTGGCGTGGAAACACCATATATTTT. Protein product: CASTRGTGWRGNTIYF.

This clonotype has just a few counts. The CDR3 nucleotides are TGCGCCAGCGGGGGGACCTCCTACAATGAGCAGTTCTTC. This codes for CASGGTSYNEQFF. V and J are TRBV10-2 and TRBJ2-1, with D possibly TRBD2 on 6 matching bases. The CDR3 covers 13 residues. Germline loops: CDR1 WSHSY, CDR2 SAAADI. The ends were cut back, 8 bases at V and 0 bases at J, with 8 bases in the middle.

About this clonotype itself: One junction end disagrees with the germline gene, perhaps due to a read error. V gene TRBV6-5 combines with J gene TRBJ1-1; tentatively, D is TRBD1 (5 bases). Germline assignment: CDR1 MNHEY and CDR2 SVGAGI. This CDR3 has 14 amino acids. CDR3 nucleotide sequence: TGTGCCAACAGTCTACAGGTGTCGGGCACTGAAGCTTTCTTT. Protein sequence: CANSLQVSGTEAFF.

This clonotype has only a few counts. The rearrangement joins TRBV27 to TRBJ1-1; D is possibly TRBD1 (6 bases). Trimming shortened V by 5 bases and J by 2 bases, and 12 bases separated the two germline ends. The CDR3 spans 14 residues. CDR1 and CDR2 from the germline V gene are MNHEY and SMNVEV (reference sequence). The CDR3 loop is CASSPGTSNTEAFF. The DNA of the CDR3 is TGTGCCAGCAGTCCCGGGACAAGCAACACTGAAGCTTTCTTT.

The chain recombines TRBV9 with TRBJ2-3; tentatively, D is TRBD1 (6 bases). Trimming took 0 bases from V and 2 from J, leaving 13 bases between them. CDR3 length: 16 amino acids. Germline CDR1 and CDR2: SGDLS and YYNGEE. As DNA, the CDR3 is TGTGCCAGCAGCGTAGAAGGTCAGGGGTCCACAGATACGCAGTATTTT. Protein product: CASSVEGQGSTDTQYF.

In its sample, this clonotype was seen a few times. This sequence joins TRBV7-3 and TRBJ2-3; 8 bases map to TRBD2. The junction had 8 bases not matched to a gene; V was cut back by 4 bases and J by 5 bases. Germline CDR1 SGHTA, CDR2 FQGTGA. The CDR3 covers 15 residues. CDR3 sequence reads: CASSSGLGLQDTQYF. The CDR3 DNA sequence: TGTGCCAGCAGCTCGGGACTAGGTTTACAAGATACGCAGTATTTT.

Many counts were recorded for this clonotype. In DNA, the CDR3 is TGTGCCAGCAGTCCCGGGACAGGGAATGGCTACACCTTC. As protein: CASSPGTGNGYTF. The V call is TRBV12-3 or TRBV12-4, the J call TRBJ1-2; 9 bases line up with TRBD1. J gave up 6 bases and V 5 bases, and 4 bases lay outside the gene matches. The CDR3 extends over 13 amino acids.

The chain joins TRBV3-1 to TRBJ2-5; 7 bases are a match to TRBD2. Germline assignment: CDR1 LGHDT and CDR2 YNNKEL (reference sequence). This CDR3 region has 14 residues. V shed 4 bases, J shed 2 bases, and the junction held 4 bases outside the gene matches. The CDR3 coding sequence is TGTGCCAGCAGCCCGCGGGACTATCAAGAGACCCAGTACTTC. This encodes CASSPRDYQETQYF.